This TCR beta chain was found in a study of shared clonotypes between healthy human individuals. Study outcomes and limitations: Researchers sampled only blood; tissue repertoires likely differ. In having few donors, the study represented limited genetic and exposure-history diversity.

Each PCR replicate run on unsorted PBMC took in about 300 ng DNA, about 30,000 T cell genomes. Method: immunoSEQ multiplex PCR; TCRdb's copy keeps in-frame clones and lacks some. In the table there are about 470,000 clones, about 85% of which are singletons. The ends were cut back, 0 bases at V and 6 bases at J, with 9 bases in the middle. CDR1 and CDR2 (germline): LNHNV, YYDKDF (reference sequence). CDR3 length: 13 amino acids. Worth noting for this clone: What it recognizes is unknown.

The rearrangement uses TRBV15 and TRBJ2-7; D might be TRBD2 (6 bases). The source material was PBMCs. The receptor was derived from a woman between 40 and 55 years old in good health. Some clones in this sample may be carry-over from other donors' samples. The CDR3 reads CATSRDNGGEQYF. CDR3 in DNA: TGTGCCACCAGCAGAGATAACGGGGGCGAGCAGTACTTC.